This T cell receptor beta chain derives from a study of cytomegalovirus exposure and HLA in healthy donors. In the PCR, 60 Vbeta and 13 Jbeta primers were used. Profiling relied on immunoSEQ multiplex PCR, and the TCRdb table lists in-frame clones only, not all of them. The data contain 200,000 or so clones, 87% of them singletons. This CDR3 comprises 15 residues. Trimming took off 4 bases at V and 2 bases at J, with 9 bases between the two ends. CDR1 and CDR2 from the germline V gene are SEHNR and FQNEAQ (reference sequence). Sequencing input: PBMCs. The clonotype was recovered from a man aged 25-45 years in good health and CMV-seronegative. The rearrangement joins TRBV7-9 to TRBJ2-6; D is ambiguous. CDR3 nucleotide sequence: TGTGCCAGCAGCTCCTCAGATACTGGGGCCAACGTCCTGACTTTC. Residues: CASSSSDTGANVLTF.